Listed here are 29 T cell receptor beta chains from one sample, sequenced in a study of OX40 agonist ivuxolimab in advanced cancers. TCRdb's copy holds only in-frame clones and misses some; the assay was immunoSEQ multiplex PCR. The sample lists roughly 45,000 clones, over 65% occurring once. Here the sequenced sample was CD4+ or CD8+ T cells sorted from blood, taken in a trial of the OX40 agonist ivuxolimab. All receptors come from an adult with an advanced solid tumor such as melanoma, head and neck, liver or kidney cancer.

This sequence joins TRBV5-1 and TRBJ2-7; D call uncertain. Germline V gene sequence: CDR1 SGHRS, CDR2 YFSETQ. Trimming stripped 0 bases from V and 0 bases from J, with 7 bases between. The CDR3 covers 14 residues. CDR3 loop: CASSLDPSSYEQYF. The CDR3 bases are TGCGCCAGCAGCTTGGACCCTAGCTCCTACGAGCAGTACTTC.

The table lists this clone with a few counts. The CDR3 DNA reads TGTGCCAGCAGCGCGGGGGACAGTGGGGAAAAACTGTTTTTT. It codes for CASSAGDSGEKLFF. The rearrangement links TRBV9 to TRBJ1-4, with 7 bases lining up with TRBD1. CDR3 length equals 14 residues. Germline V gives CDR1 SGDLS, CDR2 YYNGEE. J was trimmed by 8 bases and V by 3 bases; bases with no gene match: 7.

This clone has a handful of counts. The sample has other DNA sequences that encode this CDR3 too. The V and J genes are TRBV5-1 and TRBJ1-4; 7 bases map to TRBD1. The CDR3 consists of 15 residues. Trimming took 4 bases from V and 8 from J; bases not matched to a gene: 11. The germline CDR1 and CDR2 sequences are SGHRS and YFSETQ. The CDR3: CASSPYRDSDEKLFF. CDR3 nucleotides: TGCGCCAGCAGCCCCTACCGGGACAGCGACGAAAAACTGTTTTTT. Based on the CDR3 plus reference TRBV5-1 and TRBJ1-4, the full variable domain is KAGVTQTPRYLIKTRGQQVTLSCSPISGHRSVSWYQQTPGQGLQFLFEYFSETQRNKGNFPGRFSGRQFSNSRSEMNVSTLELGDSALYLCASSPYRDSDEKLFFGSGTQLSVL.

V and J are TRBV19 and TRBJ2-1, with 9 bases lining up with TRBD2. The CDR3 totals 14 residues. Germline trimming cut 5 bases from V and 8 bases from J; bases unmatched to any gene: 7. CDR1 is LNHDA and CDR2 is SQIVND in the germline V gene (reference sequence). The CDR3 sequence: CASSPGLARYEQFF. The CDR3 nucleotides read TGTGCCAGTAGTCCGGGACTAGCTCGGTATGAGCAGTTCTTC.

V usage is TRBV28 and J usage is TRBJ1-1; D may be TRBD1 (5 bases). This CDR3 is built from 15 residues. Trimming left V 4 bases short and J 1 base short, with 13 bases between. Per germline, CDR1 MDHEN and CDR2 SYDVKM. The CDR3 region has the DNA TGTGCCAGCAGTTCCCGGGGGACCCCGAACACTGAAGCTTTCTTT. Encoded protein: CASSSRGTPNTEAFF. Variable domain in full (rest from reference TRBV28 and TRBJ1-1): DVKVTQSSRYLVKRTGEKVFLECVQDMDHENMFWYRQDPGLGLRLIYFSYDVKMKEKGDIPEGYSVSREKKERFSLILESASTNQTSMYLCASSSRGTPNTEAFFGQGTRLTVV.

The chain links TRBV2 to TRBJ2-7; D not certain. This CDR3 has 14 amino acids. V was pared by 0 bases and J by 2 bases, with 8 bases between. Per the germline V gene, CDR1 is SNHLY and CDR2 is FYNNEI. In nucleotides, the CDR3 is TGTGCCAGCAGTGAAGCGGTAGGGACCTACGAGCAGTACTTC. Translating it yields CASSEAVGTYEQYF.

The rearrangement joins TRBV29-1 to TRBJ2-5, with 16 bases lining up with TRBD2. The CDR3 runs 17 residues. V shed 7 bases, J shed 2 bases, and the junction held 10 bases outside the gene matches. Germline V gives CDR1 SQVTM, CDR2 ANQGSEA. DNA for the CDR3: TGCAGCGCCCCGGGACTAGCGGGGGGGCCAAGGCAAGAGACCCAGTACTTC. Translated, it gives CSAPGLAGGPRQETQYF. The full variable domain, with the rest looked up from reference TRBV29-1 and TRBJ2-5, is SAVISQKPSRDICQRGTSLTIQCQVDSQVTMMFWYRQQPGQSLTLIATANQGSEATYESGFVIDKFPISRPNLTFSTLTVSNMSPEDSSIYLCSAPGLAGGPRQETQYFGPGTRLLVL.

The V and J genes are TRBV19 and TRBJ2-1; D tentatively fits TRBD1 or TRBD2 (5 bases each). The length of the CDR3 is 15 residues. The germline gives CDR1 LNHDA, CDR2 SQIVND (reference sequence). V lost 7 bases and J 4 bases, leaving 17 bases between the germline ends. The CDR3 spells CASTPPGRYYNEQFF. CDR3 sequence (DNA): TGTGCCAGTACCCCTCCGGGACGGTATTACAATGAGCAGTTCTTC.

V is TRBV10-2 and J is TRBJ2-1, with 11 bases aligning to TRBD2. Unmatched junction bases numbered 5, after V lost 7 bases and J lost 6 bases. This CDR3 is built from 14 residues. CDR1 is WSHSY and CDR2 is SAAADI in the germline V gene. CDR3: CASISSGRTNEQFF. In DNA, the CDR3 is TGCGCCAGCATTTCTAGCGGGAGGACCAATGAGCAGTTCTTC.

The genes are TRBV6-1 and TRBJ1-1; D gene uncertain. CDR1 and CDR2 (germline): MNHNS, SASEGT. Trimming removed 2 bases at V and 1 base at J, with 8 bases between. The CDR3 totals 14 residues. The CDR3 reads CASSERAGNTEAFF. Here the CDR3 DNA reads TGTGCCAGCAGTGAAAGGGCAGGGAACACTGAAGCTTTCTTT.

This chain links TRBV19 with TRBJ1-5; maybe TRBD1 (6 bases). The CDR3 is made up of 16 amino acids. Trimming pared 3 bases from V and 7 bases from J, leaving 19 bases between. The germline V gene encodes CDR1 LNHDA and CDR2 SQIVND (reference sequence). CDR3 nucleotide sequence: TGTGCCAGTAGTATTTACGGGGGGCGCCATGACCAGCCCCAGCATTTT. It translates to CASSIYGGRHDQPQHF.

This clone was detected once. Other DNA sequences of this sample code for an identical CDR3. The chain recombines TRBV27 with TRBJ2-5; D is unclear. Trimming left V 2 bases short and J 5 bases short, with 3 bases between. The CDR3 loop spans 11 amino acids. Looked up from germline, CDR1 is MNHEY and CDR2 is SMNVEV (reference sequence). The CDR3 DNA sequence: TGTGCCAGCAGTTTAGGGGAGACCCAGTACTTC. It yields the protein CASSLGETQYF.

In its sample, this clone is medium-sized (0.01 to 0.1%). V and J are TRBV15 and TRBJ1-1; D call uncertain. Germline V gene data show CDR1 as LNHNV and CDR2 as YYDKDF (reference sequence). The CDR3 is 15 residues long. Trimming removed 0 bases at V and 0 bases at J, with 8 bases between. CDR3 in amino acids: CATSRDLGLNTEAFF. CDR3 DNA sequence: TGTGCCACCAGCAGAGATCTGGGGTTGAACACTGAAGCTTTCTTT.

The chain carries TRBV15 and TRBJ2-3, with D perhaps given as TRBD1 or TRBD2 (6 bases each). This CDR3 has 17 residues. Germline V CDR1 and CDR2: LNHNV, YYDKDF (reference sequence). Trimming removed 3 bases from V and 3 bases from J, with 19 bases in between. Here the CDR3 DNA reads TGTGCCACCAGCAGCCCCTTTCCGGAGGGGGGTACAGATACGCAGTATTTT. The encoded protein is CATSSPFPEGGTDTQYF.

V usage is TRBV7-6 and J usage is TRBJ2-3; TRBD2 matches at 7 bases. In germline, CDR1 is SGHVS, CDR2 FNYEAQ. With 4 bases clipped from V and 5 bases from J, the junction kept 21 bases outside the gene matches. The CDR3 spans 19 residues. The CDR3 bases are TGTGCCAGCAGCTCTCTGCGGACGCGGGGGTACATTTTGGGAGATACGCAGTATTTT. Protein: CASSSLRTRGYILGDTQYF.

This sequence joins TRBV5-1 and TRBJ2-1; the match to TRBD1 covers 10 bases. Unmatched junction bases numbered 12, after V lost 5 bases and J lost 10 bases. The CDR3 spans 15 residues. CDR1 SGHRS and CDR2 YFSETQ come from the germline V gene. CDR3 sequence reads: CASSLSGTGDEEQFF. CDR3 bases: TGCGCCAGCAGTTTATCCGGGACAGGGGATGAAGAGCAGTTCTTC.

The chain has TRBV7-8 and TRBJ1-4, with D perhaps matching TRBD1 (5 bases). The CDR3 is made up of 15 amino acids. Trimming removed 5 bases from V and 1 base from J, with 11 bases in between. CDR1 and CDR2 (germline): SGHVS, FQNEAQ. CDR3 amino acids: CASSLWGGTNEKLFF. DNA of the CDR3: TGTGCCAGCAGCCTTTGGGGGGGAACTAATGAAAAACTGTTTTTT.

The CDR3: CASSTTPGTFYGYTF. The CDR3 nucleotides are TGTGCCAGCAGTACAACGCCGGGGACTTTCTATGGCTACACCTTC. This sequence joins TRBV2 and TRBJ1-2; possibly TRBD1 for D (5 bases). The CDR3 loop spans 15 amino acids. CDR1 SNHLY and CDR2 FYNNEI come from the germline V gene. With 5 bases removed from V and 4 bases from J, the gap between germline ends came to 17 bases.

V gene TRBV29-1 combines with J gene TRBJ1-3, with D unclear. Germline V CDR1 and CDR2: SQVTM, ANQGSEA. Trimming cost V 5 bases and J 1 base, with 6 bases left between them. This CDR3 spans 12 amino acids. This CDR3 reads CSVYSSGNTIYF. CDR3 DNA sequence: TGCAGCGTTTACTCATCTGGAAACACCATATATTTT.

The rearrangement uses TRBV7-6 and TRBJ1-6; D is ambiguous. CDR3 length equals 15 residues. Trimming left V 5 bases short and J 4 bases short, with 12 bases between. Germline V CDR1 and CDR2: SGHVS, FNYEAQ. In DNA, the CDR3 is TGTGCCAGCAGCCTACTGGCCCATTATAATTCACCCCTCCACTTT. Encoded protein: CASSLLAHYNSPLHF.

V and J are TRBV7-6 and TRBJ1-1; maybe TRBD1 (5 bases). Germline V gives CDR1 SGHVS, CDR2 FNYEAQ. The CDR3 consists of 12 residues. Trimming removed 5 bases from V and 6 bases from J, with 10 bases in between. CDR3 in amino acids: CASSNPRAEAFF. Written as DNA, the CDR3 is TGTGCCAGCAGCAACCCCAGGGCTGAAGCTTTCTTT.

Here the CDR3 reads CSVDPLIKPGEAFF. The CDR3 DNA reads TGCAGCGTTGACCCCCTCATTAAACCGGGGGAAGCTTTCTTT. The chain recombines TRBV29-1 with TRBJ1-1; D call uncertain. This CDR3 comprises 14 residues. V was clipped by 3 bases and J by 8 bases, with 19 bases between them. The germline gives CDR1 SQVTM, CDR2 ANQGSEA. Looking up the rest from reference TRBV29-1 and TRBJ1-1 gives the full variable domain: SAVISQKPSRDICQRGTSLTIQCQVDSQVTMMFWYRQQPGQSLTLIATANQGSEATYESGFVIDKFPISRPNLTFSTLTVSNMSPEDSSIYLCSVDPLIKPGEAFFGQGTRLTVV.

The CDR3 DNA is TGTGCCAGCAGTGAAAGTTGGGCGCTCAATGAGCAGTTCTTC. It is translated as CASSESWALNEQFF. This chain links TRBV6-5 with TRBJ2-1; D is unclear. Trimming removed 5 bases from V and 6 bases from J, with 14 bases in between. Looked up from germline, CDR1 is MNHEY and CDR2 is SVGAGI. CDR3 length equals 14 residues.

V is TRBV7-6 and J is TRBJ1-1, with D possibly matching TRBD1 (5 bases). This CDR3 contains 13 residues. CDR1 and CDR2 (germline): SGHVS, FNYEAQ. Deletions cut 4 bases from V and 2 bases from J, with 8 bases between. CDR3 DNA: TGTGCCAGCAGCTCAGGGTATAACACTGAAGCTTTCTTT. Protein product: CASSSGYNTEAFF.

The chain is built from TRBV11-2 and TRBJ1-2; D might be TRBD1 (6 bases). The V gene's germline CDR1 is SGHAT and CDR2 FQNNGV. Trimming took off 8 bases at V and 4 bases at J, with 17 bases between the two ends. CDR3 length: 14 amino acids. CDR3 in amino acids: CASLTEGGGYGYTF. Here the CDR3 DNA reads TGTGCCAGCCTAACCGAGGGGGGAGGCTATGGCTACACCTTC.

The chain employs TRBV13 and TRBJ1-1; no definite D call. The V end was cut by 6 bases, the J end by 1 base, with 12 bases between. CDR1 is PRHDT, CDR2 FYEKMQ, per germline (reference sequence). CDR3 size: 14 residues. Here the CDR3 reads CASSILASNTEAFF. Here the CDR3 DNA reads TGTGCCAGCAGTATTTTAGCCTCGAACACTGAAGCTTTCTTT.

This chain joins TRBV9 and TRBJ2-1, with 7 nucleotides matching TRBD1. This CDR3 has 16 residues. Germline loops: CDR1 SGDLS, CDR2 YYNGEE. Trimming at V came to 4 bases and at J to 4 bases, leaving 11 bases not matched to a gene. This CDR3 is CASSPTGFGAYNEQFF. CDR3 DNA: TGTGCCAGCAGCCCGACAGGGTTCGGGGCTTACAATGAGCAGTTCTTC.

The chain couples TRBV6-6 to TRBJ1-1; no firm D call. Germline V CDR1 and CDR2: MNHNY, SVGAGI (reference sequence). Trimming shortened V by 5 bases and J by 5 bases, and 21 bases separated the two germline ends. The CDR3 extends over 16 amino acids. CDR3 sequence (DNA): TGTGCCAGCAGTCCCTCGGTTGGCTCGGGGTGGACTGAAGCTTTCTTT. Translated, it gives CASSPSVGSGWTEAFF.

The gene calls are TRBV7-6 and TRBJ2-1, with D possibly being TRBD2 (5 bases). The CDR3 covers 12 residues. Germline V lookup: CDR1 SGHVS, CDR2 FNYEAQ. The V and J ends lost 3 bases and 7 bases respectively, with 7 bases between them. The CDR3 spells CASSFSGNEQFF. The DNA of the CDR3 is TGTGCCAGCAGCTTCTCGGGGAATGAGCAGTTCTTC.